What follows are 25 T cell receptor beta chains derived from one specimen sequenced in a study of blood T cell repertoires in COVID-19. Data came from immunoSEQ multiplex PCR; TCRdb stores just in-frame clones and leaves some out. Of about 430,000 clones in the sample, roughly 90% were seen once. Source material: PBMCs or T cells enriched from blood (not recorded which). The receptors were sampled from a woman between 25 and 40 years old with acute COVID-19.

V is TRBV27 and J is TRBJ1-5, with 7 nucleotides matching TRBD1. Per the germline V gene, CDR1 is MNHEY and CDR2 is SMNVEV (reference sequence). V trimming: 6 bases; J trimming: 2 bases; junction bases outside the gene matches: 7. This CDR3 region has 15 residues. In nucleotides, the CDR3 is TGTGCCAGCAGCCCAGACAGGGCTGGCAATCAGCCCCAGCATTTT. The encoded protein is CASSPDRAGNQPQHF.

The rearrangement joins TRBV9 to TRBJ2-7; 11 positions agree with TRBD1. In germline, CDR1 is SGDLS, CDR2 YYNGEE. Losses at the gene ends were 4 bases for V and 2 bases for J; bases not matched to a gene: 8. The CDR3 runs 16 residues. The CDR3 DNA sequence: TGTGCCAGCAGCCCAAGGGGACAGGGGGTCCCCTACGAGCAGTACTTC. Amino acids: CASSPRGQGVPYEQYF. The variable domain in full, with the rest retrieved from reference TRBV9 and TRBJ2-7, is DSGVTQTPKHLITATGQRVTLRCSPRSGDLSVYWYQQSLDQGLQFLIQYYNGEERAKGNILERFSAQQFPDLHSELNLSSLELGDSALYFCASSPRGQGVPYEQYFGPGTRLTVT.

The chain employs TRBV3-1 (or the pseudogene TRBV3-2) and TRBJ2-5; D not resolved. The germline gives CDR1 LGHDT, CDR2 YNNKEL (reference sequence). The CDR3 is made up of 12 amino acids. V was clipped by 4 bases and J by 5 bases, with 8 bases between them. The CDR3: CASSRSVETQYF. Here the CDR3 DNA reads TGTGCCAGCAGCCGGAGCGTGGAGACCCAGTACTTC.

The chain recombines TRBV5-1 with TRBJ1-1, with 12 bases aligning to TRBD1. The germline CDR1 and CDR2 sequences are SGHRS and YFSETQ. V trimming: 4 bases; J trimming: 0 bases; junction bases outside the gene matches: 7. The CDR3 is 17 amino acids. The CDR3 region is CASSGGQGAILNTEAFF. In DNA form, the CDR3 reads TGCGCCAGCAGCGGGGGACAGGGGGCGATTTTGAACACTGAAGCTTTCTTT.

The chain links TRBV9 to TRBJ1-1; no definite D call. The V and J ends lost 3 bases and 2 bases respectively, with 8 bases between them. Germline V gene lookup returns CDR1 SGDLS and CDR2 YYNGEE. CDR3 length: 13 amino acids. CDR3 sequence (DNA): TGTGCCAGCAGCGCGAAGCTAAACACTGAAGCTTTCTTT. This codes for CASSAKLNTEAFF.

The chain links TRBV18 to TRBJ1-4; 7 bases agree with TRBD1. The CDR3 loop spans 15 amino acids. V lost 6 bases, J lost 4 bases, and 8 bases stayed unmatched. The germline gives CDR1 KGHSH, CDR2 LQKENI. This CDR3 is CASSPNRGFNEKLFF. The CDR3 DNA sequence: TGTGCCAGCTCGCCCAACAGGGGATTTAATGAAAAACTGTTTTTT.

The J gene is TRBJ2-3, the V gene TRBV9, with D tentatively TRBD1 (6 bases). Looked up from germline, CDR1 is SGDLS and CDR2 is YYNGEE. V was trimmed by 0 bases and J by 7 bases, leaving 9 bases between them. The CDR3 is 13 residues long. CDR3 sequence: CASSVDRVNTQYF. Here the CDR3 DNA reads TGTGCCAGCAGCGTAGACAGGGTAAATACGCAGTATTTT.

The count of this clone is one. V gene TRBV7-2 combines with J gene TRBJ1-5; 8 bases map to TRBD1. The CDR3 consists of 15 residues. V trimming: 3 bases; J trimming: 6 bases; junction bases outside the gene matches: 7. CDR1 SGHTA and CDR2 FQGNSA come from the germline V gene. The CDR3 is CASSLDGQGIQPQHF. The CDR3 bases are TGTGCCAGCAGCTTGGACGGACAGGGAATTCAGCCCCAGCATTTT.

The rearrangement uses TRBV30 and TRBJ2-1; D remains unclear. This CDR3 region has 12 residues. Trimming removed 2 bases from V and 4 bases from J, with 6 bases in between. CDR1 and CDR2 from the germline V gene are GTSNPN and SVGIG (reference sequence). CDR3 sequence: CAWSHRYNEQFF. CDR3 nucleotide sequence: TGTGCCTGGAGTCATAGATACAATGAGCAGTTCTTC.

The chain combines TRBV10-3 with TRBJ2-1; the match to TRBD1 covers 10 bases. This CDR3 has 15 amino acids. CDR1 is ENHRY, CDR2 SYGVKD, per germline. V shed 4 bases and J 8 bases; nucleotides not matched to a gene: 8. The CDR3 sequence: CAISVDDRGLDEQFF. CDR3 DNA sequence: TGTGCCATCAGTGTAGACGACAGGGGGCTGGATGAGCAGTTCTTC.

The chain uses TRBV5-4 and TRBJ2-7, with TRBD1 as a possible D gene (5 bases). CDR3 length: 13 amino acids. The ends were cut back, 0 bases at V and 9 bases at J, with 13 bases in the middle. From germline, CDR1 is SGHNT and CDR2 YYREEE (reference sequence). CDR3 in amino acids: CASSLGQIPAQYF. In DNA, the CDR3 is TGTGCCAGCAGCTTGGGACAGATCCCTGCGCAGTACTTC.

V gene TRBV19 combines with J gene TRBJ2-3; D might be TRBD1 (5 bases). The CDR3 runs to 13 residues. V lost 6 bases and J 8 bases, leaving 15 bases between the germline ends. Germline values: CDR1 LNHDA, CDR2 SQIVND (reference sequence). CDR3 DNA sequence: TGTGCCAGTAGCCTAGGGGAAATAGGTACGCAGTATTTT. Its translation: CASSLGEIGTQYF. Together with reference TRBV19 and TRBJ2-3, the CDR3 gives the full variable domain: DGGITQSPKYLFRKEGQNVTLSCEQNLNHDAMYWYRQDPGQGLRLIYYSQIVNDFQKGDIAEGYSVSREKKESFPLTVTSAQKNPTAFYLCASSLGEIGTQYFGPGTRLTVL.

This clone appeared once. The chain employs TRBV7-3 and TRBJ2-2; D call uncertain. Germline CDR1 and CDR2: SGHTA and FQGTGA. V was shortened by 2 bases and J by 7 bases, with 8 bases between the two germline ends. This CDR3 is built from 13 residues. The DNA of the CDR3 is TGTGCCAGCAGCTTAGGCCCCCTCGGGGAGCTGTTTTTT. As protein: CASSLGPLGELFF.

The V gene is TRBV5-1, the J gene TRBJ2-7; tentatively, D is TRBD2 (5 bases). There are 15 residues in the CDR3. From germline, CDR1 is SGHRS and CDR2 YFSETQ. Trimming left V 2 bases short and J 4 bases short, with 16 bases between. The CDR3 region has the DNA TGCGCCAGCAGCTTCCGTCGGGGAAAGGAATACGAGCAGTACTTC. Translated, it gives CASSFRRGKEYEQYF. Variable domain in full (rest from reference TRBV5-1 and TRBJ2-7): KAGVTQTPRYLIKTRGQQVTLSCSPISGHRSVSWYQQTPGQGLQFLFEYFSETQRNKGNFPGRFSGRQFSNSRSEMNVSTLELGDSALYLCASSFRRGKEYEQYFGPGTRLTVT.

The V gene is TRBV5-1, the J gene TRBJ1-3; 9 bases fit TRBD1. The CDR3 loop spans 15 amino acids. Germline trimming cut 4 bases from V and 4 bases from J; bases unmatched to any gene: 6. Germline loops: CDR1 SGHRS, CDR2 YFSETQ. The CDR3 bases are TGCGCCAGCAGCACTGGGACAGGGTTAGGAAACACCATATATTTT. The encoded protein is CASSTGTGLGNTIYF.

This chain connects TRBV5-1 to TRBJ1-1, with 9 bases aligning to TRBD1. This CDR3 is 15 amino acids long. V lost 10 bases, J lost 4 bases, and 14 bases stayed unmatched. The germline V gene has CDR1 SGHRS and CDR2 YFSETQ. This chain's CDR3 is CAAKGGTGGSTEAFF. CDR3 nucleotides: TGCGCCGCCAAAGGAGGTACAGGGGGCAGCACTGAAGCTTTCTTT.

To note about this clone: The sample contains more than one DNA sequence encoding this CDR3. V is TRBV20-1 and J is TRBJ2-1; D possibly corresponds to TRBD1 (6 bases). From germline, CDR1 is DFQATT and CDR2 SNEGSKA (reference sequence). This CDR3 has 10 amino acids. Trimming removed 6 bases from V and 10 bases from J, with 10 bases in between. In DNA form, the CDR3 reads TGCAGTGCGTTCAGGGGCGAGCAGTTCTTC. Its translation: CSAFRGEQFF.

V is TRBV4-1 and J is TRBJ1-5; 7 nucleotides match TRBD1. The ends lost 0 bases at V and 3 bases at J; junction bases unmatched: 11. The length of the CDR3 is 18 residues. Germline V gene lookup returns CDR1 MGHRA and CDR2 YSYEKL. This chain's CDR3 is CASSQDEGAWGFNQPQHF. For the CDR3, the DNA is TGCGCCAGCAGCCAAGATGAGGGGGCGTGGGGATTCAATCAGCCCCAGCATTTT.

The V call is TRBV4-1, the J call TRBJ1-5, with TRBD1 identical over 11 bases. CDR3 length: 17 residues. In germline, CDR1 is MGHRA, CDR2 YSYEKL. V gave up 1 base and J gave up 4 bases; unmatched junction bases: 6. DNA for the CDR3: TGCGCCAGCAGCCAAGTCGGGACAGGGGGGGCGAATCAGCCCCAGCATTTT. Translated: CASSQVGTGGANQPQHF.

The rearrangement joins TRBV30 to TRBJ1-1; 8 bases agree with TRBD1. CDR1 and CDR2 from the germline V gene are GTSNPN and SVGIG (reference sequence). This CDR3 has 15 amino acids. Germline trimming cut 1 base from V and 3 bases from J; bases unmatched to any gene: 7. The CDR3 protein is CAWSEGQGAYTEAFF. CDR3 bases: TGTGCCTGGAGTGAGGGGCAGGGGGCTTACACTGAAGCTTTCTTT.

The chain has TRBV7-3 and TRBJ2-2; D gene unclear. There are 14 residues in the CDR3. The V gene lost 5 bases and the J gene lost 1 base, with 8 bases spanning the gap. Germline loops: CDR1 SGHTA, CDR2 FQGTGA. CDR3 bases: TGTGCCAGCAGCGCGACGGGGAACACCGGGGAGCTGTTTTTT. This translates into CASSATGNTGELFF. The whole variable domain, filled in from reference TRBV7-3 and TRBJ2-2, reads GAGVSQTPSNKVTEKGKYVELRCDPISGHTALYWYRQSLGQGPEFLIYFQGTGAADDSGLPNDRFFAVRPEGSVSTLKIQRTERGDSAVYLCASSATGNTGELFFGEGSRLTVL.

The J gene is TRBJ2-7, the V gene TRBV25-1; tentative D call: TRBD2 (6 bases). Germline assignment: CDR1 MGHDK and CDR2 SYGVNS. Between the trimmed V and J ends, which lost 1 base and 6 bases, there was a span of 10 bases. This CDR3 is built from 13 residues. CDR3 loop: CASSESPRGEQYF. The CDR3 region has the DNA TGTGCCAGCAGTGAATCCCCGCGGGGCGAGCAGTACTTC.

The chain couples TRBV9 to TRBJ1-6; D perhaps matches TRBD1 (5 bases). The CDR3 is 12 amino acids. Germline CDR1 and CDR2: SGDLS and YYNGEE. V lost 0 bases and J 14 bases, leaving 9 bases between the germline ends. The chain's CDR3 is CASSVVGGALHF. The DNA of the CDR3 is TGTGCCAGCAGCGTAGTTGGGGGGGCCCTCCACTTT.

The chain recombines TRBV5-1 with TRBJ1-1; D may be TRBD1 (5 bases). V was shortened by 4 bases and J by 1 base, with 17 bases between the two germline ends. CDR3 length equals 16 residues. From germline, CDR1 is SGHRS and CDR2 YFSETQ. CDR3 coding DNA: TGCGCCAGCAGCCCTCGTACCAGGGTAGGGAACACTGAAGCTTTCTTT. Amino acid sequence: CASSPRTRVGNTEAFF. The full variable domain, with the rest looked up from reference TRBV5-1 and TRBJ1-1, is KAGVTQTPRYLIKTRGQQVTLSCSPISGHRSVSWYQQTPGQGLQFLFEYFSETQRNKGNFPGRFSGRQFSNSRSEMNVSTLELGDSALYLCASSPRTRVGNTEAFFGQGTRLTVV.

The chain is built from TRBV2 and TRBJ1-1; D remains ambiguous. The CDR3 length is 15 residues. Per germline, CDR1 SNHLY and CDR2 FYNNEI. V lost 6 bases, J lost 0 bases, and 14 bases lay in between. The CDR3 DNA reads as TGTGCCAGCAGCCCCGGGGTCGTCATGAACACTGAAGCTTTCTTT. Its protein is CASSPGVVMNTEAFF.